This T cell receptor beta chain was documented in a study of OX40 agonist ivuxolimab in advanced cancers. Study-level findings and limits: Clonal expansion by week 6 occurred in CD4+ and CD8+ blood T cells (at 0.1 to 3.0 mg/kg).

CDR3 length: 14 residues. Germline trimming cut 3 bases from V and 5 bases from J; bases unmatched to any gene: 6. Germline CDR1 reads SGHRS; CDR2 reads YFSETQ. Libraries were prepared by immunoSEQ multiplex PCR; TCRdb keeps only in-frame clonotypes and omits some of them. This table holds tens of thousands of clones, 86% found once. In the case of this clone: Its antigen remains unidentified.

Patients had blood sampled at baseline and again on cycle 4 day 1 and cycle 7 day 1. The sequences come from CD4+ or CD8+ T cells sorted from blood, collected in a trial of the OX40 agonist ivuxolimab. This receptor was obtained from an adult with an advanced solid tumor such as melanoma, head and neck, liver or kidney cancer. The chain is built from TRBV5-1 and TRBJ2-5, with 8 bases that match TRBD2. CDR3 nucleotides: TGCGCCAGCAGCTGGGGGGCGGGAGGCGAGACCCAGTACTTC. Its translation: CASSWGAGGETQYF.